This TCR beta chain was identified in a study of cytomegalovirus exposure and HLA in healthy donors. Broader study findings: Using the classifier, cytomegalovirus status was reportedly diagnosed with high specificity and sensitivity. The tendency of first-cohort TCR clusters to co-occur in the 120 validation repertoires was the finding of a later analysis.

Of note for this clone: The antigen is undetermined.

The donors belonged to the approximately 120-subject validation cohort, separate from the approximately 670-subject first cohort. The table came from immunoSEQ multiplex PCR; TCRdb's copy has only in-frame clones and leaves some out. Of 100,000 to 150,000 clones in the sample, roughly 89% are singletons; the top ten hold approximately 1.1%. This CDR3 has 13 amino acids. V gave up 0 bases and J gave up 10 bases, with 13 bases separating them. This clonotype was sampled from a woman aged 18 to 35 in good health and CMV-seronegative. The source material was PBMCs. The chain recombines TRBV5-7 with TRBJ1-2; D remains ambiguous. TRBV5-7 is assigned to the ORF class and has an uncertain function. CDR3 nucleotides: TGTGCCAGCAGCTTGGAGTTTAGCAAAGACTACACCTTC. Translating it yields CASSLEFSKDYTF.